This paragraph reports one TCR beta chain. Its cognate antigen is unknown. There are 13 residues in the CDR3. The ends were cut back, 0 bases at V and 7 bases at J, with 8 bases in the middle. CDR1 is SGDLS, CDR2 YYNGEE, per germline. This sample is drawn from a study of CD8+ T cells in alopecia areata. Study details: Each of the treated patients was given oral tofacitinib, 5 to 10 mg twice daily, for moderate-to-severe alopecia areata. Dosing with tofacitinib proceeded for 6 to 18 months, followed by 6 months off drug. Study conclusions and caveats: Resident alphabeta T cells of normal skin are also sequenced in scalp samples. Possibly as an HLA-related effect, TCR sharing across patients appeared less clear than in mice.

Extracted RNA was reverse transcribed into cDNA, the sequencing template. The table came from immunoSEQ multiplex PCR; TCRdb's copy has only in-frame clones and leaves some out. Found here are hundreds of thousands of clones, roughly 69% of them singletons; the top ten hold more than 0.95%. The chain links TRBV9 to TRBJ1-5; no clear D gene. This TCR came from a human donor with alopecia areata. The sequencing here drew on CD4+ T cells sorted from blood, taken at week 0. CDR3 sequence reads: CASSVDEGQPQHF. The CDR3, as DNA: TGTGCCAGCAGCGTAGATGAGGGCCAGCCCCAGCATTTT.